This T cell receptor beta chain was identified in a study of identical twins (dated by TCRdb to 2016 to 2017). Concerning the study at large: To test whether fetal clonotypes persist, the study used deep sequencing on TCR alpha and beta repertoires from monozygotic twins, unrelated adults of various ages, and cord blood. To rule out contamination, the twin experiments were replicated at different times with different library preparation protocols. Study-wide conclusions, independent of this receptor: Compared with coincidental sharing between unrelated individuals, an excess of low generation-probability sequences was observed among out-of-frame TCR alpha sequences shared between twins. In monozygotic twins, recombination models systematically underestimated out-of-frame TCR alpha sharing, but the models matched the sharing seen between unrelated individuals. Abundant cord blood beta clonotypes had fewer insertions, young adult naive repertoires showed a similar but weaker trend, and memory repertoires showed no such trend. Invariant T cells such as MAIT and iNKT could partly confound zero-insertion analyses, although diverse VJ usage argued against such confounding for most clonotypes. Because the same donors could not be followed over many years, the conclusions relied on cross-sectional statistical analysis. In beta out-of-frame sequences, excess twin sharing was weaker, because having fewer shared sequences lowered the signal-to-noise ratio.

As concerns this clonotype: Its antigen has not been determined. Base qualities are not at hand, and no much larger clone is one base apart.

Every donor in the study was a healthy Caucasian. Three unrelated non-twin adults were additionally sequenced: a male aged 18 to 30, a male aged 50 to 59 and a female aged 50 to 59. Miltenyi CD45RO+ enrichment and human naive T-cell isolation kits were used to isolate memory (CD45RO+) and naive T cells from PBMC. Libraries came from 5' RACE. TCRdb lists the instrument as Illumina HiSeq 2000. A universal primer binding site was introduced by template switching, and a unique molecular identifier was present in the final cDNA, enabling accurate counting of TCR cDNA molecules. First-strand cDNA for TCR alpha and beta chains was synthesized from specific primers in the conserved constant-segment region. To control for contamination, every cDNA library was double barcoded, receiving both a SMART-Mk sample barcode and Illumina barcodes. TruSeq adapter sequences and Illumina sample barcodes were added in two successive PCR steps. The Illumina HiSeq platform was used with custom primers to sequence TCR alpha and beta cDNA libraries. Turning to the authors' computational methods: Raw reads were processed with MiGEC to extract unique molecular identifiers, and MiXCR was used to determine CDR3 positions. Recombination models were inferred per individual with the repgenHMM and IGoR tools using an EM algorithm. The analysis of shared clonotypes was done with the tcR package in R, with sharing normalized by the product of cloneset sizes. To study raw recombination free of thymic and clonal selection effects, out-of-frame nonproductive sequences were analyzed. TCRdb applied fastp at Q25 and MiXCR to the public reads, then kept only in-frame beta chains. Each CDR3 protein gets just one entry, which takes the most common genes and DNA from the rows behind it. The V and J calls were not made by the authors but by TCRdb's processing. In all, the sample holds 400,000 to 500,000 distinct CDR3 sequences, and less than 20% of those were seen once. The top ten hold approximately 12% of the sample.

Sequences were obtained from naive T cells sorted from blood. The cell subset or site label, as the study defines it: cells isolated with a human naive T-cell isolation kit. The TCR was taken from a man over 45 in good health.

The CDR3 protein: CASSTGTRGTSEQYF. The DNA is TGCGCCAGCAGCACCGGGACGCGCGGGACCTCCGAGCAGTACTTC. Recombination connected TRBV5-1 to TRBJ2-7; TRBD2 is perhaps the D gene, given 6 matching bases. The trim is 4 bases for V and 6 bases for J, with a gap of 20 bases between the germline ends. The germline V gene sets CDR1 to SGHRS and CDR2 to YFSETQ. The CDR3 has 15 amino acids, counting the end cysteine and phenylalanine. Just CDR3 DNA is preserved here, 45 bases in frame from base 1.